This T cell receptor (beta chain) was sequenced for a study of T cell repertoires in cytomegalovirus infection. In TCRdb, the reads were re-called with MiXCR into one record per CDR3 protein. The top ten clones hold about an eighth of a sample with about 770,000 distinct CDR3 sequences, 25% to 30% of them seen once. Turning to this clonotype: The antigen is not known.

Trimming pared 3 bases from V and 7 bases from J, leaving 13 bases between. The germline V gene encodes CDR1 SQVTM and CDR2 ANQGSEA. This CDR3 has 13 residues. Sequenced material: cultured CD8+ T cells from PBMCs, taken from culture after CMV antigen stimulation. This sequence was found in a human donor in good health (CMV status not recorded). Some clones in this sample may be carry-over from other donors' samples. V usage is TRBV29-1 and J usage is TRBJ2-1; unclear D gene. The CDR3 DNA reads TGCAGCGTTGATGGCCTCCTAGGGAATGAGCAGTTCTTC. Its protein is CSVDGLLGNEQFF.